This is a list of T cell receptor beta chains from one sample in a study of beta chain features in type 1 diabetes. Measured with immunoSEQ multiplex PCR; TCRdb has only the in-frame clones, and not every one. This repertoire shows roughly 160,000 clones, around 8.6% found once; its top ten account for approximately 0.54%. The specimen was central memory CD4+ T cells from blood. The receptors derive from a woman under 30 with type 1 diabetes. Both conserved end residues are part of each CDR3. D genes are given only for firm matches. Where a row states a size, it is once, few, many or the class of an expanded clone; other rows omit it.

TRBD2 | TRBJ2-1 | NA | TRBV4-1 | CASSPGLAVNEQFF | TGCGCCAGCAGCCCGGGACTAGCGGTAAATGAGCAGTTCTTC
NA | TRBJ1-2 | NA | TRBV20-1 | CSAPSYGYTF | TGCAGTGCCCCATCCTATGGCTACACCTTC
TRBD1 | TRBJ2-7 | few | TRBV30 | CACKQGADEQYF | TGTGCCTGTAAACAGGGGGCGGACGAGCAGTACTTC
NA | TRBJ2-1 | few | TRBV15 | CATSRPEDTSSYNEQFF | TGTGCCACCAGCAGACCCGAGGACACGAGCTCCTACAATGAGCAGTTCTTC
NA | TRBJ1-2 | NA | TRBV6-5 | CASRRTWGYGYTF | TGTGCCAGCAGACGGACTTGGGGTTATGGCTACACCTTC
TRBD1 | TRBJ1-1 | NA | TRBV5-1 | CASSRQGQGTEAFF | TGCGCCAGCAGCCGCCAGGGACAGGGAACTGAAGCTTTCTTT
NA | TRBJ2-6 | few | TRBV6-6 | CAVTLMGSSGANVLTF | TGTGCCGTCACCCTAATGGGGAGCTCTGGGGCCAACGTCCTGACTTTC
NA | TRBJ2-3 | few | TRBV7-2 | CASSFVTGETDTQYF | TGTGCCAGCAGCTTCGTGACAGGAGAAACAGATACGCAGTATTTT
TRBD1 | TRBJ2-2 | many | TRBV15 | CATSKTTGQGDLGRTGELFF | TGTGCCACCAGCAAAACCACAGGACAGGGTGACTTAGGTCGCACCGGGGAGCTGTTTTTT
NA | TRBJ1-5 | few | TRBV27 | CASSSYRVGMGNQPQHF | TGTGCCAGCAGTTCTTACAGGGTAGGGATGGGCAATCAGCCCCAGCATTTT
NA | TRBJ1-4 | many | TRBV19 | CASSTLTEGLFF | TGTGCCAGTAGTACCCTTACGGAGGGCCTGTTTTTT
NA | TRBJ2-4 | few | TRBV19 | CASSATRLAYF | TGTGCCAGTAGCGCTACTAGATTGGCGTACTTC
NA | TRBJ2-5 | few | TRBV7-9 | CASSLGRSFETQYF | TGTGCCAGCAGCTTAGGACGGAGTTTTGAGACCCAGTACTTC
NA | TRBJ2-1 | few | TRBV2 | CASSELDTVGEQFF | TGTGCCAGCAGTGAACTGGACACTGTAGGAGAGCAGTTCTTC
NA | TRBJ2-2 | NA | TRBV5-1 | CASRESAGSGELFF | TGCGCCAGCAGGGAGTCGGCGGGCAGCGGGGAGCTGTTTTTT
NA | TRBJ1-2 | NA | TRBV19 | CATGRRAYGYTF | TGTGCCACGGGACGGAGGGCGTATGGCTACACCTTC